One T cell receptor (beta chain) is described in this entry. This entry is derived from a study of identical twins. TCRdb re-called the 5' RACE reads through MiXCR, storing one row per CDR3 protein. The table includes 250,000 to 350,000 distinct CDR3 sequences, 7.5% to 9.5% detected once. The same specimen was also included in a second study, on yellow fever vaccine responses in identical twins.

The source is a woman between 18 and 29 years old in good health. The sequencing input was CD8+ T cells sorted from blood.

This CDR3 reads CASSQDFDSGTYEQYF. DNA for the CDR3: TGCGCCAGCAGCCAAGATTTCGATTCGGGGACCTACGAGCAGTACTTC. The V call is TRBV4-3, the J call TRBJ2-7; possibly TRBD2 for D (5 bases). The CDR3 covers 16 residues. The germline V gene encodes CDR1 LGHNA and CDR2 YSLEER. Trimming took off 0 bases at V and 2 bases at J, with 14 bases between the two ends.